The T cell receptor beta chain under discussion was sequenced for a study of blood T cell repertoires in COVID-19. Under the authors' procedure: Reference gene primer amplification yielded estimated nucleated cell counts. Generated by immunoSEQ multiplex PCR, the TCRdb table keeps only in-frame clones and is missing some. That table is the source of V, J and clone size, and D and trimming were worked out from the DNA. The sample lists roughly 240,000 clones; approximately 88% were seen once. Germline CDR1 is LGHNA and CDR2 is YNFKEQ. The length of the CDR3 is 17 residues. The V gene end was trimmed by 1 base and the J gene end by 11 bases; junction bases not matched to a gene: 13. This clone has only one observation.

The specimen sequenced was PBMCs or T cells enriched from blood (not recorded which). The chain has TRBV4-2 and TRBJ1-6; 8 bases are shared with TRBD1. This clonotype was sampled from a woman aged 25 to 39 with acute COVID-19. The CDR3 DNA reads TGTGCCAGCAGCCAAGTACAAGGACAGGGAAAAGGGACACCCCTCCACTTT. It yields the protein CASSQVQGQGKGTPLHF.